These 8 T cell receptor beta chains share one sample of origin, sequenced in a study of T cell responses to AZD1222 COVID-19 vaccine. Using immunoSEQ multiplex PCR, the repertoire was profiled, and TCRdb retains in-frame clones only, with some absent. Here the sample spans 110,000 or so clones, just under 90% being singletons. The material was peripheral blood, obtained on day 0 of AZD1222 vaccination. The source of these receptors is an adult in good health.

The J gene is TRBJ2-1, the V gene TRBV5-4; D is uncertain. From germline, CDR1 is SGHNT and CDR2 YYREEE (reference sequence). This CDR3 is built from 14 residues. V lost 1 base, J lost 7 bases, and 12 bases lay in between. The CDR3 DNA sequence: TGTGCCAGCAGCTTGATGTCCCGAGTAAATGAGCAGTTCTTC. Its translation: CASSLMSRVNEQFF.

The chain links TRBV5-4 to TRBJ2-6; 8 bases align to TRBD1. The CDR3 has 18 residues. After removal of 5 bases from V and 4 bases from J, the junction contained 14 bases not matched to a gene. Germline loops: CDR1 SGHNT, CDR2 YYREEE (reference sequence). CDR3 in DNA: TGTGCCAGCAGAATGGGACAGGCCTTAGTTGGAGGGGCCAACGTCCTGACTTTC. This codes for CASRMGQALVGGANVLTF.

The CDR3 loop is CASSLNDFYGYTF. The DNA of the CDR3 is TGTGCCAGCAGCCTAAACGACTTCTATGGCTACACCTTC. V and J are TRBV7-9 and TRBJ1-2; D is ambiguous. Germline values: CDR1 SEHNR, CDR2 FQNEAQ (reference sequence). V lost 5 bases and J lost 4, with 11 bases in between. This CDR3 comprises 13 residues.

The rearrangement links TRBV11-2 to TRBJ2-7; 8 positions match TRBD1. Germline trimming cut 5 bases from V and 1 base from J; bases unmatched to any gene: 4. This CDR3 spans 14 amino acids. CDR1 is SGHAT, CDR2 FQNNGV, per germline. The CDR3 bases are TGTGCCAGCAGCGCGGGACAGGAGTCCTACGAGCAGTACTTC. Translation: CASSAGQESYEQYF.

This clone showed up just once. Other DNA variants within this sample encode the same CDR3. The J gene is TRBJ1-1, the V gene TRBV7-2; possible D gene TRBD1, 5 bases. CDR1 is SGHTA and CDR2 is FQGNSA in the germline V gene. This CDR3 is 14 amino acids long. V shed 2 bases and J shed 1 base, with 8 bases lying between them. The CDR3 region is CASSLQGRNTEAFF. CDR3 coding DNA: TGTGCCAGCAGCTTACAGGGTCGGAACACTGAAGCTTTCTTT.

This clone was found once. The same CDR3 can be traced to other DNA sequences in this sample. The CDR3 here is CASSLGARNTEAFF. The CDR3 coding sequence is TGTGCCAGCAGCTTAGGAGCAAGGAACACTGAAGCTTTCTTT. The chain links TRBV11-2 to TRBJ1-1, with D uncertain. Trimming removed 1 base at V and 1 base at J, with 7 bases between. The length of the CDR3 is 14 residues. The germline CDR1 and CDR2 sequences are SGHAT and FQNNGV.

The rearrangement joins TRBV28 to TRBJ2-6, with TRBD2 as a possible D gene (5 bases). V was pared by 5 bases and J by 7 bases, with 12 bases between. This CDR3 is built from 14 residues. Per germline, CDR1 MDHEN and CDR2 SYDVKM. CDR3 protein: CASSRTLGANVLTF. CDR3 nucleotide sequence: TGTGCCAGCAGTAGGACTCTGGGCGCCAACGTCCTGACTTTC.

CDR3 nucleotide sequence: TGTGCCAGCAGCTATAGACAGGGGGAGACCCAGTACTTC. Its translation is CASSYRQGETQYF. J is TRBJ2-5 and V is TRBV5-6; 8 bases match TRBD1. Germline V lookup: CDR1 SGHDT, CDR2 YYEEEE. V trimming: 3 bases; J trimming: 5 bases; junction bases outside the gene matches: 3. The CDR3 runs 13 residues.